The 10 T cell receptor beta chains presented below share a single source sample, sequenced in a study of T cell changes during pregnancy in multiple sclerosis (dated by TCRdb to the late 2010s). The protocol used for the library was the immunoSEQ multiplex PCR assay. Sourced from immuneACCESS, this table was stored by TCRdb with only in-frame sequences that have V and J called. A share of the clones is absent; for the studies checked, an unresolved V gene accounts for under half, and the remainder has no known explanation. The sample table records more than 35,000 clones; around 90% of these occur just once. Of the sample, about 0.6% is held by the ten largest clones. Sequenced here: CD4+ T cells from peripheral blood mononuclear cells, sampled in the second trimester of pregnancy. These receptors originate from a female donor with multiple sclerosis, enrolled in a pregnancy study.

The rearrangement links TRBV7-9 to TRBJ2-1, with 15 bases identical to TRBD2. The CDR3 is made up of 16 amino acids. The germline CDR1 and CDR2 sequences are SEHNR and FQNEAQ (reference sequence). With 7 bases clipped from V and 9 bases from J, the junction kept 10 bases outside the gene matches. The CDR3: CASNPGGLAGGLEQFF. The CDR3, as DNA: TGTGCCAGCAACCCCGGGGGACTAGCGGGAGGTCTTGAGCAGTTCTTC.

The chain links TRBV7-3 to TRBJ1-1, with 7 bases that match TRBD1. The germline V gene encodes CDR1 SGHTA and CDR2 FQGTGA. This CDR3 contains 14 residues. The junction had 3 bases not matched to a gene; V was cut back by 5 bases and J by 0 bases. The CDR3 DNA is TGTGCCAGCAGCCAGGGACAGATGAACACTGAAGCTTTCTTT. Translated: CASSQGQMNTEAFF.

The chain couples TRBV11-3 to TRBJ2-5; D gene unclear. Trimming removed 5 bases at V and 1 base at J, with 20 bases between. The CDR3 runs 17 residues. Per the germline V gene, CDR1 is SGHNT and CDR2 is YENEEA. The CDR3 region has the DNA TGTGCCAGCAGCCCCGCGAATGCGCTAGAACCCCAAGAGACCCAGTACTTC. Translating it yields CASSPANALEPQETQYF.

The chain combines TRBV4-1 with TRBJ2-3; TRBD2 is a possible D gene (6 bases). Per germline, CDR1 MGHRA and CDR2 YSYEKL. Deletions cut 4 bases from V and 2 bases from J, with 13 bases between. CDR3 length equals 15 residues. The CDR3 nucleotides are TGCGCCAGCAGCCCGGATAGCGGAAACACAGATACGCAGTATTTT. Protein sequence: CASSPDSGNTDTQYF.

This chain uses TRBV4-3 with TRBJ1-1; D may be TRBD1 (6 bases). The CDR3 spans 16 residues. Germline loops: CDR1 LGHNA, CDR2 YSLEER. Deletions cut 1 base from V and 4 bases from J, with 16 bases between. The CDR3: CASSQVGGPLGTEAFF. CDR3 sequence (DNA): TGCGCCAGCAGCCAAGTGGGGGGGCCGTTGGGCACTGAAGCTTTCTTT.

CDR3 sequence: CASRGLAGGYEQFF. CDR3 coding DNA: TGTGCCAGCAGGGGACTAGCGGGAGGGTATGAGCAGTTCTTC. The rearrangement joins TRBV2 to TRBJ2-1; 16 nucleotides match TRBD2. Germline loops: CDR1 SNHLY, CDR2 FYNNEI. The trim removed 6 bases at V and 8 bases at J, leaving 1 base unmatched. The CDR3 is 14 amino acids.

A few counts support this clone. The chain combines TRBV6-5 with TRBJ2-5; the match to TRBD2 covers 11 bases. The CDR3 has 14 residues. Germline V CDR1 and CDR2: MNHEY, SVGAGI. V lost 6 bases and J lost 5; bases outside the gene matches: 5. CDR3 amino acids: CASRIAGGDETQYF. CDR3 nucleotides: TGTGCCAGCAGAATAGCGGGAGGGGACGAGACCCAGTACTTC.

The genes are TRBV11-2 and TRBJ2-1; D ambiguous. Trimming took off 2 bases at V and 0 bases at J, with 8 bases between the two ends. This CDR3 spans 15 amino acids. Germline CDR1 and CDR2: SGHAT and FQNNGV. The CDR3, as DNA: TGTGCCAGCAGCTTAATAGCTGGCTCCTACAATGAGCAGTTCTTC. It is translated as CASSLIAGSYNEQFF.

CDR3 amino acids: CATSAGGSSTEAFF. CDR3 DNA: TGTGCCACCAGCGCAGGGGGCTCGAGCACTGAAGCTTTCTTT. The chain carries TRBV27 and TRBJ1-1, with 8 bases fitting TRBD1. Germline CDR1 MNHEY, CDR2 SMNVEV (reference sequence). V lost 10 bases and J lost 4; bases outside the gene matches: 11. The CDR3 loop spans 14 amino acids.

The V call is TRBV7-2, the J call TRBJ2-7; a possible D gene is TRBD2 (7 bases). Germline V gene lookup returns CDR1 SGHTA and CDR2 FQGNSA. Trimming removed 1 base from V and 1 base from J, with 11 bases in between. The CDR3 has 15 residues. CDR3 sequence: CASSLEGGESYEQYF. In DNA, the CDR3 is TGTGCCAGCAGCTTAGAGGGGGGGGAGTCCTACGAGCAGTACTTC.